This T cell receptor beta chain is from a study of cytomegalovirus exposure and HLA in healthy donors. The overall study: In a previous analysis, 117 million unique TCR beta sequences were found from approximately 180 million T cells.

CDR3 length equals 15 residues. Per germline, CDR1 SEHNR and CDR2 FQNEAQ (reference sequence). Between the trimmed V and J ends, which lost 5 bases and 4 bases, there was a span of 14 bases. Notes on this clone: The antigen is not known.

Points from the study as a whole: Analysis performed later found approximately 17,000 TCR beta sequences associated with HLA alleles at 0.05 false discovery rate. Further analysis, carried out later, found HLA-associated TCR beta chains more clonally expanded than equally common other chains. Per published reports, the classifier diagnosed cytomegalovirus status with high specificity and sensitivity.

PCR involved 60 Vbeta and 13 Jbeta primers. Assay: immunoSEQ multiplex PCR; the TCRdb copy retains only in-frame clones and omits some. The sample contains about 120,000 clones, about 75% of which appear only once. The TCR comes from a woman aged 40 to 50 in good health and CMV-seropositive. Sequencing input: PBMCs. This chain joins TRBV7-9 and TRBJ1-4, with D maybe TRBD1 (5 bases). CDR3 in DNA: TGTGCCAGCAGCGGTCCGGGACTGAGTAATGAAAAACTGTTTTTT. This sequence encodes CASSGPGLSNEKLFF.